This T cell receptor beta chain was captured in a study of blood T cell repertoires in COVID-19. About the study: The origin of the acute and convalescent COVID-19 samples was the United States, Italy and Spain. In each case, the material was cDNA or gDNA derived from T cells, B-cell-depleted T cells, or PBMCs.

The CDR3 has 17 residues. V shed 2 bases, J shed 5 bases, and the junction held 14 bases outside the gene matches. Germline assignment: CDR1 MNHEY and CDR2 SVGEGT. Original analysis: Amplified reference gene primers provided the basis for estimating nucleated cell counts. The data were produced by immunoSEQ multiplex PCR, yet TCRdb's version contains in-frame clones alone and is incomplete. The DNA gave D and trimming, while V, J and clone size come from that table. The sample records some 74,000 clones, 83% being singletons. This clone was seen just once. The clonotype was recovered from a man aged 80 or over with acute or convalescent COVID-19. V is TRBV6-2 or TRBV6-3 and J is TRBJ2-7, with 8 nucleotides matching TRBD1. Material for sequencing was peripheral blood. CDR3: CASSYGSNQGAIHEQYF. CDR3 coding DNA: TGTGCCAGCAGTTACGGCTCTAACCAGGGGGCGATCCACGAGCAGTACTTC.